The clone carrying this TCR beta chain was observed a single time. Its specificity is not known. Some clones are missing from TCRdb's copy, which holds only in-frame ones; the method was immunoSEQ multiplex PCR. The sample lists more than 75,000 clones; around 87% were seen once. Germline V gene lookup returns CDR1 MNHNY and CDR2 SVGAGI (reference sequence). This CDR3 is 13 amino acids long. V lost 6 bases to trimming and J lost 2 bases, with 10 bases between them. The sample comes from a study of identifying expanded T cells in peripheral blood. Notes on the study in general: Differentially abundant clones: roughly 1.2 between replicates, approximately 15 at two to three weeks, 18 to 20 at four. Variance in clone template counts between approximately 2-week samples significantly increased with total template count across all healthy donors.

The chain carries TRBV6-6 and TRBJ1-1, with D perhaps TRBD1 (6 bases). The sample consisted of blood. The TCR originated in a person aged 18 to 75 in good health. CDR3 nucleotides: TGTGCCAGCAGGGACAGTTATAACACTGAAGCTTTCTTT. It encodes CASRDSYNTEAFF.